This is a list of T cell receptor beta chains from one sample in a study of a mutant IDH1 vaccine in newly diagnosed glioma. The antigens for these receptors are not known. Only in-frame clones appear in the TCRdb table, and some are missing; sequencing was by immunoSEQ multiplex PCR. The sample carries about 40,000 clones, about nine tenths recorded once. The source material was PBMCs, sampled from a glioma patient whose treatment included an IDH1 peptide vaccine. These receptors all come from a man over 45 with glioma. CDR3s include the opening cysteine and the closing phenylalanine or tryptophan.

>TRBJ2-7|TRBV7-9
CASSLGLAGEQYF
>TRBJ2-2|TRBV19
CASRSPRGETVGELFF
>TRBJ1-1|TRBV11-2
CASSLGQGVGEAFF
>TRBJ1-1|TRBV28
CASSLSTTEAFF
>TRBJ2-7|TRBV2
CASSRTGTYSYEQYF
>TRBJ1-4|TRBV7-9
CASSGDRGLNLGNEKLFF
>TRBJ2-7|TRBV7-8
CASSGRRFTEQYF
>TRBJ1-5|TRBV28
CASSGVDRNQPQHF
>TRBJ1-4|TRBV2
CASRPGQGAEKLFF
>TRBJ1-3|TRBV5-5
CASSLGRPGNTIYF
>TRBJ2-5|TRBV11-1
CASSPRTSGGLKETQYF
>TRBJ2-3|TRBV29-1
CSVESGRVAQYF
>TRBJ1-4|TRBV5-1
CASGTATNEKLFF
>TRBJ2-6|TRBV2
CAGGQGSNGANVLTF
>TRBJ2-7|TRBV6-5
CASRSSGNHYEQYF
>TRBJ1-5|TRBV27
CASRRHLDSNQPQHF
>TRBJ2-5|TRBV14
CASSRGTVETQYF
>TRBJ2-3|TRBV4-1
CASSKGQTADTQYF
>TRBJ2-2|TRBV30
CAWTEGATANTGELFF
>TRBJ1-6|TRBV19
CASSIGRGLNSPLHF
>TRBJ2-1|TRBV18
CASSPTGGLAGVEQFF
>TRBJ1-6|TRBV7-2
CASSLLRFNSPLHF
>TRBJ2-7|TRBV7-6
CASSSLGQGALEQYF
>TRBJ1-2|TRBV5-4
CASSSTKGSFYGYTF
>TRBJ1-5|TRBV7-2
CASSLGGASNQPQHF
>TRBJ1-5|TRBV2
CASRDRASNQPQHF
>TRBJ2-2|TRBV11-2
CASSSWDRVTGELFF
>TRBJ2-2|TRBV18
CASSPLRAGADTGELFF
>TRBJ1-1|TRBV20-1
CSAEGGIEAFF